This TCR beta chain was recorded in a study of shared clonotypes between healthy human individuals. A remark on this clone: The antigen is undetermined.

Study conclusions and caveats: Clonotypes that were shared across a handful of donors made up approximately 5% of naive CD4 clonotypes.

Only in-frame clones appear in the TCRdb table, and some are missing; sequencing was by immunoSEQ multiplex PCR. The profile shows 2 million or so clones, just under 95% of them singletons. Selected positively for CCR7 and CD45RO-negative, naive CD8 cells excluded terminally differentiated effector memory CD45RA+ cells. The CDR3 is 9 amino acids. Germline V CDR1 and CDR2: SEHNR, FQNEAQ (reference sequence). V shed 7 bases and J shed 6 bases, with 4 bases lying between them. This TCR was sampled from a man in his late teens or twenties in good health. The chain joins TRBV7-9 to TRBJ2-7, with no clear D. The sample consisted of naive CD8+ T cells sorted from blood. DNA of the CDR3: TGTGCCAGCATATGCGAGCAGTACTTC. It codes for CASICEQYF.